Following are 27 T cell receptor beta chains from one sample sequenced in a study of cytomegalovirus exposure and HLA in healthy donors. Produced via immunoSEQ multiplex PCR; TCRdb's table is partial and in-frame only. In the table there are around 150,000 clones, roughly 84% of which are singletons. The material sequenced was PBMCs. These receptors all come from a man under 40 in good health and CMV-seropositive.

This chain links TRBV7-2 with TRBJ2-1; TRBD2 aligns across 9 bases. This CDR3 spans 14 amino acids. The germline V gene encodes CDR1 SGHTA and CDR2 FQGNSA. Unmatched junction bases numbered 6, after V lost 3 bases and J lost 9 bases. The CDR3 DNA sequence: TGTGCCAGCAGCTTTGGCGGGGGGGCCAGTGAGCAGTTCTTC. As protein: CASSFGGGASEQFF.

J is TRBJ2-1 and V is TRBV5-1; TRBD2 agrees at 7 bases. Germline CDR1 is SGHRS and CDR2 is YFSETQ. V lost 3 bases to trimming and J lost 6 bases; unmatched junction nucleotides: 9. The CDR3 contains 15 residues. The CDR3 nucleotides read TGCGCCAGCAGCTGGGACTACGACATGGGCAATGAGCAGTTCTTC. It codes for CASSWDYDMGNEQFF.

This clone was counted ten times or more. This sequence joins TRBV5-4 and TRBJ2-2; the match to TRBD2 covers 8 bases. V was pared by 4 bases and J by 1 base, with 6 bases of the junction left unmatched. The CDR3 covers 16 residues. CDR1 SGHNT and CDR2 YYREEE come from the germline V gene (reference sequence). The CDR3: CASSPRSGGNTGELFF. The CDR3 nucleotides are TGTGCCAGCAGCCCCCGAAGCGGGGGGAACACCGGGGAGCTGTTTTTT. The variable domain in full, completed from reference TRBV5-4 and TRBJ2-2, reads ETGVTQSPTHLIKTRGQQVTLRCSSQSGHNTVSWYQQALGQGPQFIFQYYREEENGRGNFPPRFSGLQFPNYSSELNVNALELDDSALYLCASSPRSGGNTGELFFGEGSRLTVL.

This chain links TRBV27 with TRBJ1-6; D gene ambiguous. The CDR3 extends over 12 amino acids. The V end was cut by 2 bases, the J end by 7 bases, with 3 bases between. Germline values: CDR1 MNHEY, CDR2 SMNVEV (reference sequence). The chain's CDR3 is CASSLLNSPLHF. Here the CDR3 DNA reads TGTGCCAGCAGTTTACTGAATTCACCCCTCCACTTT.

The chain combines TRBV11-1 with TRBJ2-2; D is possibly TRBD2 (6 bases). The germline V gene has CDR1 SGHAT and CDR2 FQDESV (reference sequence). The CDR3 is 14 residues long. V shed 2 bases and J shed 4 bases, with 8 bases lying between them. The CDR3 DNA reads TGTGCCAGCAGCTTATTCGGGGGCACCGGGGAGCTGTTTTTT. This codes for CASSLFGGTGELFF.

This chain connects TRBV28 to TRBJ2-5, with 11 bases fitting TRBD2. The V and J ends lost 3 bases and 2 bases, in that order; junction bases with no gene match: 8. Germline V gene data show CDR1 as MDHEN and CDR2 as SYDVKM. The CDR3 spans 17 residues. The CDR3 reads CASSFPLAGDRQETQYF. The CDR3 nucleotides read TGTGCCAGCAGTTTTCCACTAGCGGGAGATAGGCAAGAGACCCAGTACTTC.

This clone was observed a single time. Here the CDR3 DNA reads TGTGCCAGCAGTTTATATCCAGTTATGAACACTGAAGCTTTCTTT. Amino acid sequence: CASSLYPVMNTEAFF. The J gene is TRBJ1-1, the V gene TRBV28; D not resolved. Germline V gene lookup returns CDR1 MDHEN and CDR2 SYDVKM. The CDR3 has 15 residues. Trimming took 1 base from V and 0 from J, leaving 9 bases between them.

V gene TRBV28 combines with J gene TRBJ1-2; possibly TRBD1 for D (5 bases). V dropped 4 bases and J dropped 8 bases, with 17 bases sitting between them. The CDR3 is made up of 14 amino acids. The germline V gene encodes CDR1 MDHEN and CDR2 SYDVKM. The CDR3: CASSSLQGMWGYTF. CDR3 nucleotide sequence: TGTGCCAGCAGTTCCCTGCAGGGAATGTGGGGCTACACCTTC.

The rearrangement joins TRBV9 to TRBJ2-3; weak D call: TRBD2 (6 bases). The CDR3 is 15 amino acids. Germline values: CDR1 SGDLS, CDR2 YYNGEE. Trimming cost V 3 bases and J 0 bases, with 11 bases left between them. The CDR3 coding sequence is TGTGCCAGCAGCGAGAAGGGGACTAGCACAGATACGCAGTATTTT. It encodes CASSEKGTSTDTQYF. The variable domain in full, completed from reference TRBV9 and TRBJ2-3, reads DSGVTQTPKHLITATGQRVTLRCSPRSGDLSVYWYQQSLDQGLQFLIQYYNGEERAKGNILERFSAQQFPDLHSELNLSSLELGDSALYFCASSEKGTSTDTQYFGPGTRLTVL.

The table lists this clone with a few counts. The chain joins TRBV19 to TRBJ1-6; the match to TRBD1 covers 7 bases. From germline, CDR1 is LNHDA and CDR2 SQIVND (reference sequence). There are 14 residues in the CDR3. V was pared by 6 bases and J by 10 bases, with 9 bases of the junction left unmatched. The CDR3 region has the DNA TGTGCCAGTAGCTCGACAGGGCGACCGTCACCCCTCCACTTT. This sequence encodes CASSSTGRPSPLHF.

The chain employs TRBV7-6 and TRBJ2-1, with 10 positions matching TRBD2. The J segment lost 12 bases and the V segment lost 1 base, leaving 6 bases of the junction unmatched. The V gene's germline CDR1 is SGHVS and CDR2 FNYEAQ. The CDR3 sequence is 14 residues long. Here the CDR3 reads CASSLDATSGRQFF. In DNA, the CDR3 is TGTGCCAGCAGCTTAGACGCGACTAGCGGGCGGCAGTTCTTC. Full variable domain (rest looked up from reference TRBV7-6 and TRBJ2-1): GAGVSQSPRYKVTKRGQDVALRCDPISGHVSLYWYRQALGQGPEFLTYFNYEAQQDKSGLPNDRFSAERPEGSISTLTIQRTEQRDSAMYRCASSLDATSGRQFFGPGTRLTVL.

V usage is TRBV7-9 and J usage is TRBJ1-6, with a possible D match to TRBD1 (6 bases). Germline V gene sequence: CDR1 SEHNR, CDR2 FQNEAQ (reference sequence). V gave up 4 bases and J gave up 7 bases, with 11 bases separating them. The CDR3 extends over 14 amino acids. The CDR3 loop is CASSSTGPNSPLHF. The CDR3 region has the DNA TGTGCCAGCAGCTCCACAGGGCCGAATTCACCCCTCCACTTT. The complete variable domain, with remaining parts taken from reference TRBV7-9 and TRBJ1-6, reads DTGVSQNPRHKITKRGQNVTFRCDPISEHNRLYWYRQTLGQGPEFLTYFQNEAQLEKSRLLSDRFSAERPKGSFSTLEIQRTEQGDSAMYLCASSSTGPNSPLHFGNGTRLTVT.

The V gene is TRBV11-3, the J gene TRBJ2-3; tentatively, D is TRBD2 (6 bases). This CDR3 comprises 16 residues. V lost 6 bases, J lost 3 bases, and 19 bases lay in between. Germline lookup yields CDR1 SGHNT and CDR2 YENEEA. The CDR3 sequence: CASRPSTGSSTDTQYF. The CDR3 nucleotides are TGTGCCAGCAGACCCTCAACCGGGAGTTCTACAGATACGCAGTATTTT.

The rearrangement links TRBV28 to TRBJ2-1; 8 nucleotides line up with TRBD2. Germline CDR1 reads MDHEN; CDR2 reads SYDVKM. CDR3 length: 16 amino acids. V lost 7 bases to trimming and J lost 0 bases; unmatched junction nucleotides: 8. The CDR3 sequence is CASTLGGGSSYNEQFF. The CDR3, as DNA: TGTGCCAGCACCCTGGGCGGGGGGAGCTCCTACAATGAGCAGTTCTTC.

The rearrangement joins TRBV19 to TRBJ2-1, with D maybe TRBD2 (7 bases). Germline V gives CDR1 LNHDA, CDR2 SQIVND (reference sequence). CDR3 size: 15 residues. With 8 bases removed from V and 0 bases from J, the gap between germline ends came to 14 bases. The CDR3 loop is CASRGGGRSYNEQFF. The CDR3 region has the DNA TGTGCCAGTCGAGGGGGGGGACGCTCCTACAATGAGCAGTTCTTC.

The V and J genes are TRBV7-9 and TRBJ1-4; 7 positions match TRBD1. Germline values: CDR1 SEHNR, CDR2 FQNEAQ (reference sequence). This CDR3 comprises 15 residues. Trimming took 1 base from V and 5 from J; bases not matched to a gene: 4. The CDR3 DNA sequence: TGTGCCAGCAGCTTAGTTCCGGACAGGAATGAAAAACTGTTTTTT. Protein sequence: CASSLVPDRNEKLFF.

The chain recombines TRBV6-5 with TRBJ1-3; 7 nucleotides line up with TRBD1. The CDR3 contains 15 residues. Unmatched junction bases numbered 9, after V lost 6 bases and J lost 4 bases. Germline loops: CDR1 MNHEY, CDR2 SVGAGI. Here the CDR3 reads CASRTPGGVGNTIYF. As DNA, the CDR3 is TGTGCCAGCAGAACCCCAGGGGGAGTAGGAAACACCATATATTTT.

The J gene is TRBJ2-7, the V gene TRBV18; 11 nucleotides match TRBD2. This CDR3 contains 16 residues. With 0 bases clipped from V and 7 bases from J, the junction kept 8 bases outside the gene matches. Germline assignment: CDR1 KGHSH and CDR2 LQKENI. CDR3 DNA sequence: TGTGCCAGCTCACCACCGGGACTAGCGGAGGTGGGGGAGCAGTACTTC. Amino acids: CASSPPGLAEVGEQYF.

The chain carries TRBV5-4 and TRBJ2-7; TRBD2 aligns across 8 bases. The J segment lost 4 bases and the V segment lost 4 bases, leaving 7 bases of the junction unmatched. The CDR3 sequence is 14 residues long. Per the germline V gene, CDR1 is SGHNT and CDR2 is YYREEE (reference sequence). The CDR3 sequence: CASSPGTSVYEQYF. CDR3 nucleotide sequence: TGTGCCAGCAGCCCCGGGACTAGTGTTTACGAGCAGTACTTC. Combining the CDR3 with reference TRBV5-4 and TRBJ2-7 gives the whole variable domain ETGVTQSPTHLIKTRGQQVTLRCSSQSGHNTVSWYQQALGQGPQFIFQYYREEENGRGNFPPRFSGLQFPNYSSELNVNALELDDSALYLCASSPGTSVYEQYFGPGTRLTVT.

The chain employs TRBV4-1 and TRBJ1-2; TRBD1 is a possible D gene (5 bases). The germline V gene encodes CDR1 MGHRA and CDR2 YSYEKL. Deletions cut 4 bases from V and 8 bases from J, with 17 bases between. The CDR3 is 14 residues long. This chain's CDR3 is CASSRAGPGGGYTF. The CDR3 DNA is TGCGCCAGCAGCCGGGCAGGTCCCGGGGGGGGCTACACCTTC.

This clone was picked up a small number of times. The chain recombines TRBV6-5 with TRBJ2-7, with 7 positions matching TRBD1. The V gene's germline CDR1 is MNHEY and CDR2 SVGAGI. J lost 7 bases, V lost 6 bases, and 9 bases had no gene match. This CDR3 contains 13 residues. CDR3 protein: CASSYGQAREQYF. As DNA, the CDR3 is TGTGCCAGCAGCTACGGACAGGCCCGGGAGCAGTACTTC.

In regard to this clone: Germline is not matched at one junction end, which may reflect a read error. The V gene is TRBV19, the J gene TRBJ1-4; no reliable D call. CDR1 is LNHDA, CDR2 SQIVND, per germline (reference sequence). There are 13 residues in the CDR3. The CDR3 sequence is CASSGATNEKLFF. DNA of the CDR3: TGTGCTAGTAGCGGGGCAACTAATGAAAAACTGTTTTTT.

The chain carries TRBV9 and TRBJ2-2, with TRBD1 matching over 9 bases. The V and J ends lost 4 bases and 0 bases, in that order; junction bases with no gene match: 4. The CDR3 extends over 16 amino acids. Germline CDR1 reads SGDLS; CDR2 reads YYNGEE. CDR3 bases: TGTGCCAGCAGCTCTTACAGGGGGCCGAACACCGGGGAGCTGTTTTTT. This gives the protein CASSSYRGPNTGELFF.

This sequence joins TRBV6-4 and TRBJ2-5; 7 bases align to TRBD2. V lost 0 bases and J lost 3; bases outside the gene matches: 4. Per germline, CDR1 MRHNA and CDR2 SNTAGT. This CDR3 comprises 15 residues. The CDR3 here is CASSDSRAGEETQYF. CDR3 nucleotide sequence: TGTGCCAGCAGTGACTCGCGGGCGGGAGAAGAGACCCAGTACTTC.

The chain has TRBV11-2 and TRBJ1-1, with D maybe TRBD1 (5 bases). The CDR3 totals 13 residues. CDR1 and CDR2 from the germline V gene are SGHAT and FQNNGV. Trimming stripped 5 bases from V and 1 base from J, with 8 bases between. In DNA form, the CDR3 reads TGTGCCAGCAGCATAACAGGGAACACTGAAGCTTTCTTT. Translating it yields CASSITGNTEAFF.

This chain uses TRBV19 with TRBJ1-5, with D perhaps matching TRBD1 (5 bases). Germline V gives CDR1 LNHDA, CDR2 SQIVND (reference sequence). The CDR3 consists of 15 residues. Trimming left V 7 bases short and J 1 base short, with 14 bases between. CDR3 DNA sequence: TGTGCCAGTAACCGCAGGGCTTCCAGCAATCAGCCCCAGCATTTT. Translation: CASNRRASSNQPQHF.

The rearrangement joins TRBV10-3 to TRBJ1-2, with D unclear. Germline V CDR1 and CDR2: ENHRY, SYGVKD. The CDR3 covers 14 residues. The ends were cut back, 4 bases at V and 6 bases at J, with 15 bases in the middle. The CDR3 is CAISGPLGDDGYTF. The CDR3 DNA is TGTGCCATCAGTGGACCCCTCGGGGATGATGGCTACACCTTC.